This is a list of T cell receptor beta chains from one sample in a study of sequential checkpoint blockade in melanoma. Repertoires were generated with immunoSEQ multiplex PCR, while TCRdb's copy carries only in-frame clones and drops some. The top ten hold 1.5% to 2% of the sample, which has tens of thousands of clones, more than 25% seen once. The sequencing used tumor tissue (inferred from file names), collected from a patient given nivolumab and ipilimumab in sequence. All receptors derive from a human donor with melanoma. Both conserved end residues are part of each CDR3. Each record gives: CDR3 length, clone size, V gene, J gene, D gene, CDR3 DNA, CDR3 protein. D genes are given only for firm matches. Where a row states a size, it is once, few, many or the class of an expanded clone; other rows omit it.

>15|few|TRBV4-1|TRBJ2-7|TRBD2
TGCGCCAGCAGCCAGCAAACTAGCGGGACCTACGAGCAGTACTTC
CASSQQTSGTYEQYF
>17|few|TRBV9|TRBJ2-3|TRBD2
TGTGCCAGCAGCCACGGGACTAGCGGGAAGTTCACAGATACGCAGTATTTT
CASSHGTSGKFTDTQYF
>15|-|TRBV6-8|TRBJ2-1|TRBD2
TGTGCCAGCAGTACAGTTAGCGGGGGGGGCAATGAGCAGTTCTTC
CASSTVSGGGNEQFF
>14|-|TRBV18|TRBJ2-7|-
TGTGCCAGCTCACCAGGACGTCAGGACTACGAGCAGTACTTC
CASSPGRQDYEQYF
>16|few|TRBV6-8|TRBJ2-7|-
TGTGCCAGCAGTTACTCGACGCCCCCAGGGTCCTACGAGCAGTACTTC
CASSYSTPPGSYEQYF
>14|few|TRBV9|TRBJ1-1|-
TGTGCCAGCAGCGTAGACCATCAACCCTGGGGGGCTTTCTTT
CASSVDHQPWGAFF
>15|few|TRBV6-8|TRBJ2-7|-
TGTGCCAGCAGCGGAGGGGGGTCGTCTCTCTACGAGCAGTACTTC
CASSGGGSSLYEQYF
>17|-|TRBV19|TRBJ2-6|-
TGTGCCAGTAGTTCTCCTGGACGGGTGACTGGGGCCAACGTCCTGACTTTC
CASSSPGRVTGANVLTF
>17|-|TRBV6-8|TRBJ2-1|TRBD2
TGTGCCAGCAGTTACTCCCTATCAGCGGGGGCCGACAATGAGCAGTTCTTC
CASSYSLSAGADNEQFF
>17|many|TRBV7-6|TRBJ1-1|TRBD1
TGTGCCAGCAGCATCAACCCACCGGGACAGGGTCATACTGAAGCTTTCTTT
CASSINPPGQGHTEAFF
>16|-|TRBV6-8|TRBJ1-1|TRBD1
TGTGCCAGCAGTACACGACAGGGGGCGCCTGAAGCTGAAGCTTTCTTT
CASSTRQGAPEAEAFF
>15|once|TRBV19|TRBJ1-1|-
TGTGCCAGTAGTATGTGGTACAGCTCGAGCACTGAAGCTTTCTTT
CASSMWYSSSTEAFF
>18|-|TRBV6-8|TRBJ2-2|TRBD2
TGTGCCAGCAGTCGACGGACTAGCGGGGGCCTGATTACCGGGGAGCTGTTTTTT
CASSRRTSGGLITGELFF
>14|few|TRBV10-3|TRBJ1-2|-
TGTGCCATCAGTGAGGACAGGACACACTATGGCTACACCTTC
CAISEDRTHYGYTF
>14|many|TRBV7-6|TRBJ1-5|TRBD1
TGTGCCAGCAGCTACGACAGGGTATATCAGCCCCAGCATTTT
CASSYDRVYQPQHF
>13|-|TRBV7-8|TRBJ1-1|-
TGTGCCAGCAGCGGCAGGGACGGCACTGAAGCTTTCTTT
CASSGRDGTEAFF
>14|-|TRBV10-1|TRBJ2-5|-
TGCGCCAGCAGTGACTCCGTGGGTCAAGAGACCCAGTACTTC
CASSDSVGQETQYF
>12|-|TRBV29-1|TRBJ2-7|-
TGCAGCGTTTTGTTAAGCTCCTACGAGCAGTACTTC
CSVLLSSYEQYF
>17|many|TRBV11-3|TRBJ1-2|TRBD1
TGTGCCAGCTCCAAAGTAGGGGGCAAGGATCCTGACTATGGCTACACCTTC
CASSKVGGKDPDYGYTF
>14|few|TRBV6-8|TRBJ1-1|TRBD1
TGTGCCAGCAGACCCCCAGGGGGCTTCACTGAAGCTTTCTTT
CASRPPGGFTEAFF
>16|-|TRBV11-3|TRBJ2-3|TRBD2
TGTGCCAGCAGGCTTGGCGGGACTAGCGGGAGTGATACGCAGTATTTT
CASRLGGTSGSDTQYF
>14|-|TRBV5-1|TRBJ1-2|-
TGCGCCAGCGGGGAGGGATTTGTCAACTATGGCTACACCTTC
CASGEGFVNYGYTF
>14|few|TRBV30|TRBJ1-1|TRBD1
TGTGCCTGGAATGAGGGACAGATGAACACTGAAGCTTTCTTT
CAWNEGQMNTEAFF
>12|-|TRBV2|TRBJ1-2|-
TGTGCCAGCAGTGACAGGCCCTATGGCTACACCTTC
CASSDRPYGYTF
>15|-|TRBV28|TRBJ1-5|-
TGTGCCAGCAGCCGCGACAGTGACGGGAATCAGCCCCAGCATTTT
CASSRDSDGNQPQHF
>18|few|TRBV6-8|TRBJ1-1|TRBD1
TGTGCCAGCAGTTACTCGGTTCTTAGGACAGGAACTAACACTGAAGCTTTCTTT
CASSYSVLRTGTNTEAFF
>14|-|TRBV28|TRBJ1-5|TRBD1
TGTGCCACTCAAGAGGGGGCTGGAAATCAGCCCCAGCATTTT
CATQEGAGNQPQHF
>14|-|TRBV18|TRBJ2-7|-
TGTGCCAGCTCACCGGGCGGAAACCCCTACGAGCAGTACTTC
CASSPGGNPYEQYF
>18|-|TRBV6-8|TRBJ2-7|TRBD2
TGTGCCAGCAGTATGAGGTCTAGCGGAATCACTCGTTACTACGAGCAGTACTTC
CASSMRSSGITRYYEQYF
>13|few|TRBV7-1|TRBJ1-5|-
TGTGCCAGCAGCTTAAGTTCGAGGCAGCCCCAGCATTTT
CASSLSSRQPQHF
>13|-|TRBV18|TRBJ1-2|-
TGTGCCAGCTCACCACCCATGGGCTATGGCTACACCTTC
CASSPPMGYGYTF
>15|many|TRBV11-3|TRBJ2-7|TRBD2
TGTGCCAGCAGCTTGGCCGGGACTAGCGGGAGAAAGCAGTACTTC
CASSLAGTSGRKQYF
>12|-|TRBV6-8|TRBJ1-2|-
TGTGCCAGCAGACAGGGAGGGTATGGCTACACCTTC
CASRQGGYGYTF
>14|many|TRBV6-8|TRBJ2-2|TRBD2
TGTGCCAGCAGTTACTGGGGGGGCACCGGGGAGCTGTTTTTT
CASSYWGGTGELFF
>14|few|TRBV9|TRBJ2-7|-
TGTGCCAGCAGGCCACAGGGAAAAAGCTACGAGCAGTACTTC
CASRPQGKSYEQYF
>12|few|TRBV30|TRBJ2-7|TRBD1
TGTGCCTCCTGGACAGGGGCCTACGAGCAGTACTTC
CASWTGAYEQYF
>14|few|TRBV9|TRBJ2-1|-
TGTGCCAGCAGCGTAGCGGGAGCGCTTGATGAGCAGTTCTTC
CASSVAGALDEQFF
>14|-|TRBV18|TRBJ2-7|-
TGTGCCAGCTCACCGCGATACGGCCCCTACGAGCAGTACTTC
CASSPRYGPYEQYF
>16|-|TRBV7-5|TRBJ2-2|-
TGTGCCAGCAGCCGCCTAGGGGCCCAGAACACCGGGGAGCTGTTTTTT
CASSRLGAQNTGELFF
>13|few|TRBV28|TRBJ1-1|-
TGTGCCAGCAGTTTCACGGGCCAGCGTGAAGCTTTCTTT
CASSFTGQREAFF
>15|few|TRBV9|TRBJ1-1|-
TGTGCCAGCAGCGTAGAGGAGGCCATGAACACTGAAGCTTTCTTT
CASSVEEAMNTEAFF
>17|few|TRBV6-8|TRBJ2-4|-
TGTGCCAGCAGGGCGGACTCCCTTTCCCTAGCCAAAAACATTCAGTACTTC
CASRADSLSLAKNIQYF
>14|many|TRBV11-3|TRBJ2-5|TRBD2
TGTGCCAGCAGTAGCGGGGGGGCCAAAGAGACCCAGTACTTC
CASSSGGAKETQYF
>16|-|TRBV18|TRBJ2-3|-
TGTGCCAGCTCACCACTTACAGGCGGGGGCAGAGATACGCAGTATTTT
CASSPLTGGGRDTQYF
>14|-|TRBV6-8|TRBJ2-7|-
TGTGCCAGCAGCGGGGACTTAACCAGGTCCGAGCAGTACTTC
CASSGDLTRSEQYF
>15|many|TRBV11-3|TRBJ1-2|-
TGTGCCAGCAGCAGCGGGACGGTGCATGGGGATGGCTACACCTTC
CASSSGTVHGDGYTF
>16|few|TRBV6-8|TRBJ1-2|-
TGTGCCAGCAGTTACTCACCGACGGATGGGTCCAATGGCTACACCTTC
CASSYSPTDGSNGYTF
>15|-|TRBV28|TRBJ2-5|TRBD2
TGTGCCAGCAGTTTAGCGGGGGGGCCGGATGGGACCCAGTACTTC
CASSLAGGPDGTQYF
>17|-|TRBV28|TRBJ2-1|TRBD2
TGTGCCAGCAGTTTATTAGTAGCGGGGGGGCCCCACAATGAGCAGTTCTTC
CASSLLVAGGPHNEQFF
>15|-|TRBV19|TRBJ2-1|TRBD2
TGTGCCAGTAGCCGCGGGGGGGCGACCTACAATGAGCAGTTCTTC
CASSRGGATYNEQFF
>13|-|TRBV14|TRBJ2-5|-
TGTGCCAGCAGCCAGGACTGGGGGGAGACCCAGTACTTC
CASSQDWGETQYF
>14|-|TRBV5-1|TRBJ1-1|-
TGCGCCAGCAGCTTGGCCCCTGGCTCCGGTGAAGCTTTCTTT
CASSLAPGSGEAFF
>14|-|TRBV5-1|TRBJ1-1|-
TGCGCCAGCAGCTTGGGAGGGGGGACCGCTGAAGCTTTCTTT
CASSLGGGTAEAFF
>16|-|TRBV9|TRBJ2-1|TRBD2
TGTGCCAGCAGCCTTAGCCTAGCGGGGGCCTACAATGAGCAGTTCTTC
CASSLSLAGAYNEQFF